Here is one TCR beta chain with its context. Its specificity is unknown. The sample belongs to a study of T-cell reconstitution after alpha-beta-depleted transplantation in children. The study, taken as a whole, reports: Most T-cell counts and diversity one year after the transplant came from T cells that were newly produced. Roughly two months post-transplant, alpha-beta T cells reportedly originated from several hundred graft clones that had expanded.

Library preparation (for TCRbeta) was performed with unique molecular identifiers. TCRdb reprocessed the PCR reads via MiXCR and lists one record per CDR3 protein. The sample shows 500,000 to 750,000 distinct CDR3 sequences, roughly 30% of them seen only once. Germline-derived CDR1 and CDR2 are SEHNR and FQNEAQ (reference sequence). This CDR3 is built from 15 residues. After removal of 5 bases from V and 4 bases from J, the junction contained 3 bases not matched to a gene. The chain combines TRBV7-9 with TRBJ2-3; 13 bases are shared with TRBD2. The specimen comprised PBMCs, sampled before TCRalphabeta/CD19-depleted stem cell transplant. This clonotype was sampled from a boy less than two years old with Wiskott-Aldrich syndrome, due to receive a stem cell transplant. The CDR3 sequence is CASSVGLAGPDTQYF. As DNA, the CDR3 is TGTGCCAGCAGCGTGGGACTAGCGGGACCAGATACGCAGTATTTT.